One TCR beta chain is described in this entry. The sample originates from a study of blood T cell repertoires in COVID-19. Whole-study context: Acute and convalescent COVID-19 specimens originated in the United States, Italy and Spain. The analysed material was cDNA or gDNA that came from T cells, B-cell-depleted T cells, or PBMCs.

In the original processing: Reference gene primer amplification yielded estimated nucleated cell counts. TCRdb's table, derived via immunoSEQ multiplex PCR, lists solely in-frame clones and lacks some. The V and J calls and clone size come from that table; D and trimming were worked out from the DNA. The sample has some 76,000 clones, approximately 90% seen once; the top ten hold about 5%. Trimming removed 1 base from V and 15 bases from J; junction bases left unmatched: 5. Germline loops: CDR1 SGHRS, CDR2 YFSETQ. The CDR3 has 11 amino acids. This chain uses TRBV5-1 with TRBJ2-3, with 7 bases that match TRBD1. Sequences were obtained from peripheral blood. This receptor was taken from a human donor in a cohort sampled during active COVID-19. The CDR3 region has the DNA TGCGCCAGCAGCTTGTTAGGACAGGTCTATTTT. Translating gives CASSLLGQVYF.